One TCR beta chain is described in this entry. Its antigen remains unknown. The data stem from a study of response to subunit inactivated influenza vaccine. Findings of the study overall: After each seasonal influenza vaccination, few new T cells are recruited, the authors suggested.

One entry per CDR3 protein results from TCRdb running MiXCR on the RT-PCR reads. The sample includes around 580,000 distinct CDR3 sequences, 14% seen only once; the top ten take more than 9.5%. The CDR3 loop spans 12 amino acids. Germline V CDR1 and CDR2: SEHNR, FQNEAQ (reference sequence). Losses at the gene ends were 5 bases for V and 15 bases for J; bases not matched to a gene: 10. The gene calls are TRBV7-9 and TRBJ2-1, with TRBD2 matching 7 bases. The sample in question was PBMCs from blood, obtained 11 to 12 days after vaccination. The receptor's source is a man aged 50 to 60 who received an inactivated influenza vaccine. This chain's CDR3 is CASSTTSVSWFF. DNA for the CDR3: TGTGCCAGCAGCACCACTAGCGTGAGTTGGTTCTTC.